Only one count was recorded for the clone carrying this T cell receptor (beta chain). Antigen: not known. Assay: immunoSEQ multiplex PCR; the TCRdb copy retains only in-frame clones and omits some. The sample has roughly 70,000 clones; approximately 80% are singletons. This record belongs to a study of cytotoxic CD8 clonotypes in ibrutinib-treated CLL. On the study more broadly: Partial responses totalled approximately 25 and complete responses 2; after median approximately 62 months, about 15 remained remitted and approximately twelve progressed. Samples had a mean of around 230,000 productive templates and 85,000 to 100,000 productive rearrangements. Points from the study as a whole: Clonality was higher at baseline than in age-matched healthy donors and tracked circulating CD8+ T-cell counts.

CDR1 is GTSNPN, CDR2 SVGIG, per germline (reference sequence). The CDR3 is made up of 14 amino acids. V trimming: 3 bases; J trimming: 2 bases; junction bases outside the gene matches: 5. The input for sequencing was PBMCs, taken at disease progression, from a patient treated with ibrutinib. This sequence originates from a human donor with chronic lymphocytic leukemia. This chain uses TRBV30 with TRBJ2-3; 7 bases map to TRBD2. In nucleotides, the CDR3 is TGTGCCTGGAGCCGGGGGGATATCACAGATACGCAGTATTTT. Its translation: CAWSRGDITDTQYF.